These 14 T cell receptor beta chains were all obtained from the same sample, sequenced in a study of OX40 agonist ivuxolimab in advanced cancers. TCRdb's copy holds only in-frame clones and misses some; the assay was immunoSEQ multiplex PCR. This sample has about 93,000 clones; 92% occur once, and the top ten carry 0.45% to 0.6%. The starting material was CD4+ or CD8+ T cells sorted from blood, obtained in a trial of the OX40 agonist ivuxolimab. The receptors were sampled from an adult with an advanced solid tumor such as melanoma, head and neck, liver or kidney cancer.

This clone has a single count. This chain uses TRBV9 with TRBJ2-3, with TRBD2 matching over 9 bases. There are 16 residues in the CDR3. Germline values: CDR1 SGDLS, CDR2 YYNGEE. The ends lost 3 bases at V and 4 bases at J; junction bases unmatched: 9. The CDR3 protein is CASSERPGLASDTQYF. Here the CDR3 DNA reads TGTGCCAGCAGCGAGCGACCGGGACTAGCATCAGATACGCAGTATTTT.

The chain joins TRBV7-8 to TRBJ1-4; a weak D match, TRBD1 (5 bases). The CDR3 covers 19 residues. Germline-derived CDR1 and CDR2 are SGHVS and FQNEAQ. Trimming took 4 bases from V and 8 from J, leaving 29 bases between them. The CDR3 protein is CASSSSFVTGLGFKEKLFF. The CDR3 DNA reads as TGTGCCAGCAGCTCCTCTTTTGTGACGGGACTGGGGTTCAAGGAAAAACTGTTTTTT.

This clone was seen more than once but under ten times. The chain links TRBV27 to TRBJ2-3, with D possibly matching TRBD1 (6 bases). The length of the CDR3 is 13 residues. The germline V gene has CDR1 MNHEY and CDR2 SMNVEV (reference sequence). V gave up 6 bases and J gave up 4 bases, with 11 bases separating them. CDR3 coding DNA: TGTGCCAGCAGCAACAGGGCAGCAGATACGCAGTATTTT. Protein: CASSNRAADTQYF.

The rearrangement links TRBV6-1 to TRBJ1-2; no clear D. Germline lookup yields CDR1 MNHNS and CDR2 SASEGT. CDR3 size: 14 residues. V was shortened by 1 base and J by 7 bases, with 13 bases between the two germline ends. For the CDR3, the DNA is TGTGCCAGCAGTGAAGGGGGAGGGTCTCGTGGCTACACCTTC. Its protein product is CASSEGGGSRGYTF.

The chain links TRBV5-1 to TRBJ1-2; D gene unclear. The CDR3 spans 14 residues. The germline CDR1 and CDR2 sequences are SGHRS and YFSETQ. The V end lost 0 bases, the J end lost 3 bases, and 9 bases lay between the germline ends. The CDR3 loop is CASSLGRGDYGYTF. Written as DNA, the CDR3 is TGCGCCAGCAGCTTGGGGCGGGGAGACTATGGCTACACCTTC. The whole variable domain, filled in from reference TRBV5-1 and TRBJ1-2, reads KAGVTQTPRYLIKTRGQQVTLSCSPISGHRSVSWYQQTPGQGLQFLFEYFSETQRNKGNFPGRFSGRQFSNSRSEMNVSTLELGDSALYLCASSLGRGDYGYTFGSGTRLTVV.

The gene calls are TRBV11-3 and TRBJ1-5; D gene unclear. Trimming took off 5 bases at V and 3 bases at J, with 17 bases between the two ends. The CDR3 has 16 residues. Germline CDR1 and CDR2: SGHNT and YENEEA. For the CDR3, the DNA is TGTGCCAGCAGCCCCCTGGTAGGGAACCCCAATCAGCCCCAGCATTTT. Translating gives CASSPLVGNPNQPQHF.

The chain links TRBV2 to TRBJ2-5, with 15 bases identical to TRBD2. The germline V gene encodes CDR1 SNHLY and CDR2 FYNNEI. The CDR3 is 17 amino acids. Trimming took 6 bases from V and 4 from J; bases not matched to a gene: 9. The CDR3 coding sequence is TGTGCCAGCAGAAAGCTCCCGGGACTAGCGGGAGGAGAGACCCAGTACTTC. Its protein product is CASRKLPGLAGGETQYF.

This clone was detected once. The chain joins TRBV6-1 to TRBJ1-1, with 10 bases matching TRBD1. CDR3 size: 15 residues. CDR1 is MNHNS and CDR2 is SASEGT in the germline V gene. Trimming cost V 4 bases and J 5 bases; bases outside gene matches: 7. The CDR3 bases are TGTGCCAGCAGTGGCCGGGACAGGGGCCGGACTGAAGCTTTCTTT. Protein sequence: CASSGRDRGRTEAFF.

The chain combines TRBV5-4 with TRBJ2-5; maybe TRBD2 (5 bases). Trimming pared 4 bases from V and 5 bases from J, leaving 21 bases between. This CDR3 is 16 amino acids long. The germline CDR1 and CDR2 sequences are SGHNT and YYREEE (reference sequence). The CDR3 loop reads CASSGNPDSPWETQYF. CDR3 coding DNA: TGTGCCAGCAGCGGAAATCCGGACTCCCCGTGGGAGACCCAGTACTTC.

The rearrangement joins TRBV29-1 to TRBJ2-7; D is ambiguous. The germline V and J ends were trimmed by 5 bases and 1 base, with 15 bases remaining between them. The CDR3 covers 14 residues. Germline CDR1 is SQVTM and CDR2 is ANQGSEA. The CDR3 loop is CSVSETVTSYEQYF. The CDR3 nucleotides read TGCAGCGTTAGTGAGACGGTAACTTCCTACGAGCAGTACTTC.

The V and J genes are TRBV5-4 and TRBJ1-2, with D possibly being TRBD1 (5 bases). V was shortened by 3 bases and J by 5 bases, with 11 bases between the two germline ends. Germline-derived CDR1 and CDR2 are SGHNT and YYREEE (reference sequence). The CDR3 sequence is 13 residues long. The CDR3 region has the DNA TGTGCCAGCAGCTCTGGACAACTTTATGGCTACACCTTC. Protein product: CASSSGQLYGYTF.

The V gene is TRBV18, the J gene TRBJ1-2; D is unresolved. The CDR3 runs 13 residues. The V gene's germline CDR1 is KGHSH and CDR2 LQKENI. Trimming pared 2 bases from V and 4 bases from J, leaving 8 bases between. CDR3 sequence (DNA): TGTGCCAGCTCACCAGAGGGATCCTATGGCTACACCTTC. It codes for CASSPEGSYGYTF.

The rearrangement joins TRBV6-1 to TRBJ2-2; weak D call: TRBD1 (5 bases). CDR1 is MNHNS, CDR2 SASEGT, per germline. The V and J ends lost 2 bases and 4 bases respectively, with 11 bases between them. The CDR3 runs 15 residues. The CDR3 nucleotides read TGTGCCAGCAGTGAACTTGGACACTCCACCGGGGAGCTGTTTTTT. It specifies CASSELGHSTGELFF.

The chain carries TRBV27 and TRBJ1-1; a weak D match, TRBD1 (5 bases). Germline values: CDR1 MNHEY, CDR2 SMNVEV (reference sequence). The CDR3 extends over 13 amino acids. The V and J ends lost 6 bases and 1 base respectively, with 9 bases between them. For the CDR3, the DNA is TGTGCCAGCAGAAAGGGGCCGAACACTGAAGCTTTCTTT. It yields the protein CASRKGPNTEAFF.